These 4 T cell receptor beta chains were sequenced from one sample in a study of blood T cell repertoires in COVID-19. Here immunoSEQ multiplex PCR was the method, and the copy in TCRdb shows in-frame clones only, minus some. The sample has approximately 30,000 clones; roughly 88% are singletons. The material sequenced was peripheral blood. These receptors originate from a human donor in a cohort sampled during active COVID-19.

A remark on this clone: The junction does not match germline at one end; this may be a read error. V and J are TRBV4-1 and TRBJ1-6, with TRBD1 as a possible D gene (5 bases). Looked up from germline, CDR1 is MGHRA and CDR2 is YSYEKL. This CDR3 region has 17 residues. CDR3 region: CASSQEFGQGYTSPLHF. Here the CDR3 DNA reads TGCGCCAGCAGCCAAGAGTTTGGCCAGGGCTATACTTCACCCCTCCACTTT.

The chain is built from TRBV19 and TRBJ2-7; D is possibly TRBD1 (6 bases). From germline, CDR1 is LNHDA and CDR2 SQIVND (reference sequence). Trimming took 8 bases from V and 2 from J, leaving 19 bases between them. CDR3 length: 15 residues. The CDR3 is CASWGRDKGTYEQYF. The CDR3 nucleotides read TGTGCCAGTTGGGGAAGGGACAAGGGAACCTACGAGCAGTACTTC.

The chain links TRBV4-1 to TRBJ1-2; D ambiguous. CDR1 is MGHRA, CDR2 YSYEKL, per germline. The CDR3 runs 15 residues. The V end lost 1 base, the J end lost 2 bases, and 11 bases lay between the germline ends. The chain's CDR3 is CASSQVWAENYGYTF. The CDR3, as DNA: TGCGCCAGCAGCCAAGTGTGGGCTGAGAACTATGGCTACACCTTC.

The chain links TRBV20-1 to TRBJ1-1; TRBD1 aligns across 7 bases. Looked up from germline, CDR1 is DFQATT and CDR2 is SNEGSKA (reference sequence). The CDR3 has 11 residues. CDR3 sequence (DNA): TGCAGAGGCTATGATGGGACAGACGCTTTCTTT. It translates to CRGYDGTDAFF.